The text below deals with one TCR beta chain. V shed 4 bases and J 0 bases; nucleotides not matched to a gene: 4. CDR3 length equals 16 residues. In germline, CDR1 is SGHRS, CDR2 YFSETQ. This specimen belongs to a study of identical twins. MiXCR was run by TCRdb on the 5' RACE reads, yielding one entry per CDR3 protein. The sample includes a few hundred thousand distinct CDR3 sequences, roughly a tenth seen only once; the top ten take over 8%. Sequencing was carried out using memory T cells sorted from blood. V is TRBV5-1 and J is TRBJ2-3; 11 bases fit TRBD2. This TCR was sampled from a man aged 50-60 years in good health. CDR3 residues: CASSLIAGGSTDTQYF. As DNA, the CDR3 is TGCGCCAGCAGCCTAATAGCGGGAGGGAGCACAGATACGCAGTATTTT.